The rows below give T cell receptor beta chains drawn from one sample of a study of graft-versus-host responses after intestinal transplantation. Which antigens these TCRs recognize remains unknown. Profiling relied on immunoSEQ multiplex PCR, and the TCRdb table lists in-frame clones only, not all of them. The table has tens of thousands of clones, 94% seen once. The sample consisted of unstimulated CD4+ T cells sorted from spleen or lymph node cells, taken before transplant. These receptors were collected from a human donor who was the organ donor for an intestinal transplant. CDR3s include the opening cysteine and the closing phenylalanine or tryptophan. D genes are given only for firm matches. Size is stated for part of the rows, as once, few or many counts, or as a class when the clone is expanded.

NA	TRBD1	TRBV11-2	TRBJ1-4	TGTGCCAGCAGCCTCATGACTGGACAGGGGGACTTCTCTGGACTGTTTTTT	CASSLMTGQGDFSGLFF
NA	NA	TRBV6-1	TRBJ1-1	TGTGCCAGTAAAGCACCAGGGGCCCTGGCCGCTTTCTTT	CASKAPGALAAFF
NA	NA	TRBV6-4	TRBJ1-1	TGTGCCAGCAGTCAAGAATTGAGTGGCGAAGCTTTCTTT	CASSQELSGEAFF
NA	TRBD1	TRBV6-5	TRBJ1-2	TGTGCCAGCAGTTATAGGACAGGGTCGAACTATGGCTACACCTTC	CASSYRTGSNYGYTF
NA	NA	TRBV2	TRBJ2-3	TGTGCCAGCAACGAAGAGGGAGATACGCAGTATTTT	CASNEEGDTQYF
NA	NA	TRBV4-1	TRBJ1-2	TGCGCCAGCAGCCAAGGTGAAGGACAGCCCAACTATGGCTACACCTTC	CASSQGEGQPNYGYTF
NA	NA	TRBV2	TRBJ2-7	TGTGCCAGCAGTGTCACGGTCTACGAGCAGTACTTC	CASSVTVYEQYF
NA	TRBD1	TRBV6-1	TRBJ2-2	TGTGCCAGCAGAGAGGACAGGGGTACGACCGGGGAGCTGTTTTTT	CASREDRGTTGELFF
NA	NA	TRBV7-3	TRBJ1-1	TGTGCCAGCAGCTTAGGAGGGATTAACACTGAAGCTTTCTTT	CASSLGGINTEAFF
NA	TRBD1	TRBV28	TRBJ1-6	TGTGCCAGCAGCCACGACAGGGGAAGGACACCCCTCCACTTT	CASSHDRGRTPLHF
NA	NA	TRBV6-1	TRBJ2-7	TGTGCCAGCAGCCCTATTACACTGGCCTACGAGCAGTACTTC	CASSPITLAYEQYF
NA	NA	TRBV6-1	TRBJ1-1	TGTGCCAGCAGTGAATTGGCGGCAGTTAAATCTCTCACTGAAGCTTTCTTT	CASSELAAVKSLTEAFF
NA	NA	TRBV5-5	TRBJ1-1	TGTGCCAGCAGCTTGGGGACAGAGAACACTGAAGCTTTCTTT	CASSLGTENTEAFF
NA	NA	TRBV2	TRBJ2-5	TGTGCCAGCAGTGAAATCAAGACCCAGTACTTC	CASSEIKTQYF
NA	NA	TRBV19	TRBJ2-7	TGTGCCAGTAGTATTACAGTCTCCTACGAGCAGTACTTC	CASSITVSYEQYF
NA	TRBD1	TRBV19	TRBJ1-1	TGTGCCAGTAGCCTCCCGGCACCAGGGGGTTTGAACACTGAAGCTTTCTTT	CASSLPAPGGLNTEAFF
NA	NA	TRBV19	TRBJ2-7	TGTGCCAGTAGTATAGTTGGGGCAGGGGCCGAGCAGTACTTC	CASSIVGAGAEQYF
NA	NA	TRBV2	TRBJ2-7	TGTGCCAGCAGGGAGGACAGCGACCTCTTTGTGCAGTACTTC	CASREDSDLFVQYF
once	NA	TRBV7-9	TRBJ2-7	TGTGCCAGCAGCCGGGATGGGGATTTCCCTACCAACGAGCAGTACTTC	CASSRDGDFPTNEQYF
NA	NA	TRBV7-8	TRBJ1-1	TGTGCCAGCAGCCAAAGGTTGGGTGACACTGAAGCTTTCTTT	CASSQRLGDTEAFF
NA	TRBD1	TRBV28	TRBJ1-6	TGTGCCAGCAGCCTACCGACAGGGGCGGATGAGGATAATTCACCCCTCCACTTT	CASSLPTGADEDNSPLHF
NA	TRBD1	TRBV28	TRBJ2-1	TGTGCCAGCAGTTTATGGACAGGGGATTACAATGAGCAGTTCTTC	CASSLWTGDYNEQFF
NA	TRBD1	TRBV7-3	TRBJ1-1	TGTGCCAGCAGCTTTACTAGGACAGGGCCATCTGAAGCTTTCTTT	CASSFTRTGPSEAFF
NA	TRBD1	TRBV7-8	TRBJ1-1	TGTGCCAGCAGCCTAACAGGGGGCACTGAAGCTTTCTTT	CASSLTGGTEAFF
once	NA	TRBV11-3	TRBJ1-4	TGTGCCAGCAGCTTACGTGGGCCTAATGAAAAACTGTTTTTT	CASSLRGPNEKLFF
NA	TRBD1	TRBV7-2	TRBJ1-3	TGTGCCAGCAGCTTACGGACAGGGACCTCTGGAAACACCATATATTTT	CASSLRTGTSGNTIYF
NA	NA	TRBV11-2	TRBJ2-1	TGTGCCAGCAGCTCTATCGGGCCAGGGGATGAGCAGTTCTTC	CASSSIGPGDEQFF
once	NA	TRBV27	TRBJ1-2	TGTGCCAGCAGTTTAGGGACCCCAGGGACCTATGGCTACACCTTC	CASSLGTPGTYGYTF
NA	NA	TRBV5-4	TRBJ2-5	TGTGCCAGCAGTTTCGGGACACATGAAGAGACCCAGTACTTC	CASSFGTHEETQYF
NA	TRBD1	TRBV10-3	TRBJ1-6	TGTGCCATCAGTGATTCAGGGGGCTATAATTCACCCCTCCACTTT	CAISDSGGYNSPLHF
NA	NA	TRBV11-3	TRBJ1-2	TGTGCCAGCAGCTTAGAGGGCAGCCGGAGCCAGAGCTATGGCTACACCTTC	CASSLEGSRSQSYGYTF
NA	NA	TRBV25-1	TRBJ1-6	TGTGCCAGTAGACAGAGTAACTCACCCCTCCACTTT	CASRQSNSPLHF
NA	NA	TRBV30	TRBJ2-7	TGTGCCTGGAGCTCTACCTCGGGGCGCTCCTACGAGCAGTACTTC	CAWSSTSGRSYEQYF
NA	NA	TRBV6-5	TRBJ1-2	TGTGCCAGCTCCCGAACTCTCGACTATGGCTACACCTTC	CASSRTLDYGYTF
NA	NA	TRBV7-2	TRBJ1-2	TGTGCCAGCAGCTTAGTTGATTATCTGGGACGGGCTGGCTACACCTTC	CASSLVDYLGRAGYTF
NA	TRBD1	TRBV19	TRBJ2-7	TGTGCCAGTAACGACAGGGGGCTACCCGACGAGCAGTACTTC	CASNDRGLPDEQYF
NA	NA	TRBV18	TRBJ1-1	TGTGCCAGCTCACCAACGGGACGGGAAACTGAAGCTTTCTTT	CASSPTGRETEAFF
NA	NA	TRBV18	TRBJ1-3	TGTGCCAGCTCACAGGGGCAAAGGGGAAACACCATATATTTT	CASSQGQRGNTIYF
NA	NA	TRBV5-6	TRBJ1-3	TGTGCCAGCAGCCCCCTGGGGGGTGGAAACACCATATATTTT	CASSPLGGGNTIYF
NA	TRBD2	TRBV7-2	TRBJ2-7	TGTGCCAGCGGCGCGCGGGGGGGCTACGAGCAGTACTTC	CASGARGGYEQYF
NA	NA	TRBV28	TRBJ1-2	TGTGCCAGCAGCAATAACTATGGCTACACCTTC	CASSNNYGYTF
NA	NA	TRBV5-1	TRBJ2-3	TGCGCCAGCAGCGAGCCGGAGGGGACAGATACGCAGTATTTT	CASSEPEGTDTQYF
NA	TRBD2	TRBV9	TRBJ2-3	TGTGCCAGCAGCGCGACGGGGGGGCCTGATACGCAGTATTTT	CASSATGGPDTQYF
NA	NA	TRBV19	TRBJ2-2	TGTGCCAGTATAGGCCAGACCGGCACCGGGGAGCTGTTTTTT	CASIGQTGTGELFF
NA	NA	TRBV11-3	TRBJ1-4	TGTGCCAGCAGCGCTATAGGGGCCACGAATGAAAAACTGTTTTTT	CASSAIGATNEKLFF
NA	NA	TRBV21-1	TRBJ1-5	TGTGCCAGCAGCAAGGACAGGGGCAATCAGCCCCAGCATTTT	CASSKDRGNQPQHF
NA	NA	TRBV11-3	TRBJ2-5	TGTGCCAGCAGCTCGCAAGAGACCCAGTACTTC	CASSSQETQYF
NA	NA	TRBV6-6	TRBJ1-2	TGTGCCAGCAGCTACACAGGGAATAACTATGGCTACACCTTC	CASSYTGNNYGYTF
NA	TRBD2	TRBV5-1	TRBJ2-1	TGCGCCAGCAGCACAACTAGCGGTAGTCGCTACAATGAGCAGTTCTTC	CASSTTSGSRYNEQFF
NA	NA	TRBV28	TRBJ2-1	TGTGCCAGCAGTTTAGCCAACCGACAGGTCAATGAGCAGTTCTTC	CASSLANRQVNEQFF
once	NA	TRBV7-6	TRBJ2-6	TGTGCCAGCAGCCTCACACCGGTGAGGAGGTTGGCTGGGGCCAACGTCCTGACTTTC	CASSLTPVRRLAGANVLTF
once	NA	TRBV9	TRBJ1-1	TGTGCCAGCAGCCCGTTGTGGGGGCCGAACACTGAAGCTTTCTTT	CASSPLWGPNTEAFF
NA	NA	TRBV4-3	TRBJ1-5	TGCGCCAGCAGCCAAGATTATGAGGGAGGGGGGCAGCCCCAGCATTTT	CASSQDYEGGGQPQHF
NA	NA	TRBV5-1	TRBJ2-2	TGCGCCAGCAGCCCCGCGGCGCAGGCCGGGGAGCTGTTTTTT	CASSPAAQAGELFF
NA	TRBD2	TRBV9	TRBJ2-3	TGTGCCAGCAGCGGAGCGGGGGGGCGCACAGATACGCAGTATTTT	CASSGAGGRTDTQYF
NA	NA	TRBV4-3	TRBJ2-3	TGCGCCAGCAGCCAAGGTCGAGGGGGGGCCACAGATACGCAGTATTTT	CASSQGRGGATDTQYF
NA	TRBD1	TRBV7-9	TRBJ2-2	TGTGCCAGCAGCGCGACAGGGTCCACCGGGGAGCTGTTTTTT	CASSATGSTGELFF
NA	NA	TRBV9	TRBJ2-2	TGTGCCAGCAGTGACTCCAGGAACACCGGGGAGCTGTTTTTT	CASSDSRNTGELFF
NA	NA	TRBV5-4	TRBJ2-5	TGTGCCAGCAGCGGAACAGGGATCCAAGAGACCCAGTACTTC	CASSGTGIQETQYF